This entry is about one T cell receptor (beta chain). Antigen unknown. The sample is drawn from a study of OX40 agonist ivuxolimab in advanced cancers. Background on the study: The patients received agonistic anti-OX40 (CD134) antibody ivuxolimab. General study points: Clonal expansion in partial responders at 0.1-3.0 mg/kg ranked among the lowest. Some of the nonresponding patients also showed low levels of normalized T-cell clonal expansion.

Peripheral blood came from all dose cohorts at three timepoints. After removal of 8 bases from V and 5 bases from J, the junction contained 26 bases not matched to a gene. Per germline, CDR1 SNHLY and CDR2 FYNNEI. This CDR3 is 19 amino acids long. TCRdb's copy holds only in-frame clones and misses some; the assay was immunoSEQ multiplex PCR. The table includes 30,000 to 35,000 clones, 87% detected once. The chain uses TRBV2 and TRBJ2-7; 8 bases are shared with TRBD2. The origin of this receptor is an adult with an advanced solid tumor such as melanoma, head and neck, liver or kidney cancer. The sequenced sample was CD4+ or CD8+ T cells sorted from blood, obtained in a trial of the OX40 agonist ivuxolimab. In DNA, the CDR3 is TGTGCCAGCGGCACAAGGGTAGTAGCGGGATTAAACGAGGGGGACGAGCAGTACTTC. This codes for CASGTRVVAGLNEGDEQYF.